These 8 T cell receptor beta chains came from one sample sequenced in a study of spatial heterogeneity in lung cancer. Time point indicated: blood at routine non-recurrence follow-up after resection. TCRdb recomputed calls from the 5' RACE reads with MiXCR, one row per CDR3 protein. The table includes some 30,000 distinct CDR3 sequences, roughly 5.4% detected once. Sequencing used PBMCs, obtained at follow-up. The source of these receptors is a female donor with early-stage non-small cell lung cancer.

This clonotype has at least ten counts. This chain joins TRBV4-1 and TRBJ1-2, with TRBD1 as a possible D gene (6 bases). The CDR3 consists of 16 residues. Trimming cost V 0 bases and J 5 bases, with 16 bases left between them. The germline CDR1 and CDR2 sequences are MGHRA and YSYEKL. The CDR3 protein is CASSQESSGGGYGYTF. For the CDR3, the DNA is TGCGCCAGCAGCCAAGAGTCATCCGGGGGCGGGTATGGCTACACCTTC.

This clonotype was seen ten or more times. The chain is built from TRBV3-1 and TRBJ2-2; no clear D. The CDR3 is made up of 12 amino acids. Germline CDR1 is LGHDT and CDR2 is YNNKEL (reference sequence). V was clipped by 4 bases and J by 7 bases, with 7 bases between them. The CDR3 reads CASSRLDGELFF. In DNA form, the CDR3 reads TGTGCCAGCAGCCGATTAGACGGGGAGCTGTTTTTT.

There are many counts of this clonotype. The rearrangement uses TRBV29-1 and TRBJ2-3; TRBD2 matches at 13 bases. The CDR3 is 16 residues long. The trim removed 4 bases at V and 0 bases at J, leaving 4 bases unmatched. CDR1 and CDR2 from the germline V gene are SQVTM and ANQGSEA. The CDR3 here is CSVAGLAGTSTDTQYF. The CDR3 coding sequence is TGCAGCGTTGCGGGACTAGCGGGAACCAGCACAGATACGCAGTATTTT.

This clonotype occurred many times. This chain joins TRBV28 and TRBJ2-3; no definite D call. The CDR3 is made up of 13 amino acids. Trimming took off 5 bases at V and 7 bases at J, with 13 bases between the two ends. CDR1 and CDR2 (germline): MDHEN, SYDVKM. The CDR3 DNA is TGTGCCAGCAGTGGAAGAGGACCCAATACGCAGTATTTT. Translating gives CASSGRGPNTQYF.

This clonotype was seen ten or more times. This chain connects TRBV18 to TRBJ2-1, with 8 bases identical to TRBD1. J lost 2 bases, V lost 5 bases, and 2 bases had no gene match. The length of the CDR3 is 14 residues. Germline CDR1 reads KGHSH; CDR2 reads LQKENI. The CDR3 region is CASSRDRTYNEQFF. CDR3 nucleotide sequence: TGTGCCAGCTCAAGGGACAGGACCTACAATGAGCAGTTCTTC.

At least ten counts were recorded for this clonotype. This chain uses TRBV28 with TRBJ2-7, with 7 bases lining up with TRBD2. Germline loops: CDR1 MDHEN, CDR2 SYDVKM. This CDR3 has 13 amino acids. V shed 6 bases and J 6 bases; nucleotides not matched to a gene: 8. CDR3 DNA: TGTGCCAGCAGGCGTACTAGCGTAAGCGAGCAGTACTTC. Protein: CASRRTSVSEQYF.

Points on this clonotype: With a much larger clone just one base away, this may be a read error. The rearrangement uses TRBV27 and TRBJ2-2; D possibly corresponds to TRBD2 (5 bases). V gave up 3 bases and J gave up 7 bases, with 9 bases separating them. CDR1 and CDR2 from the germline V gene are MNHEY and SMNVEV (reference sequence). CDR3 size: 13 residues. The DNA of the CDR3 is TGTGCCAGCAGTTTTGGGAGAGGCGGGGAGCTGTTTTTT. Translating it yields CASSFGRGGELFF.

This clonotype was counted ten times or more. The chain is built from TRBV28 and TRBJ2-7; D is unresolved. V was pared by 5 bases and J by 2 bases, with 10 bases between. Per the germline V gene, CDR1 is MDHEN and CDR2 is SYDVKM. The CDR3 spans 13 residues. The CDR3 here is CASSKSLTYEQYF. The CDR3 DNA follows: TGTGCCAGCAGTAAATCGTTGACCTACGAGCAGTACTTC.